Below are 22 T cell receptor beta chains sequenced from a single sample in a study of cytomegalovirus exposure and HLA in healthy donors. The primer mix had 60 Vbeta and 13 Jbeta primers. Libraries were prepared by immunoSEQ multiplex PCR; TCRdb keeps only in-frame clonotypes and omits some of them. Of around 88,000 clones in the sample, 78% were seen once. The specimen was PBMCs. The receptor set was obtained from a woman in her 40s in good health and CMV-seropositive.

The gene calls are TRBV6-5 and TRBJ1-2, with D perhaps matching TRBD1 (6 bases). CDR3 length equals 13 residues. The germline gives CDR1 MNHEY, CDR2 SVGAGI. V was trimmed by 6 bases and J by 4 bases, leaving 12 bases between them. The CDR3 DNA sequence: TGTGCCAGCAGAAACACAGGGTTCTATGGCTACACCTTC. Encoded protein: CASRNTGFYGYTF.

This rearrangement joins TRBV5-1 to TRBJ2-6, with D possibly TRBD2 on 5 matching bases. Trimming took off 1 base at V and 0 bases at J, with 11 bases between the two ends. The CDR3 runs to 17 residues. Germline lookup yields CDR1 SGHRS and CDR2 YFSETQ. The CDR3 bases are TGCGCCAGCAGCTTGTTCGGGGTGAGCTCTGGGGCCAACGTCCTGACTTTC. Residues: CASSLFGVSSGANVLTF.

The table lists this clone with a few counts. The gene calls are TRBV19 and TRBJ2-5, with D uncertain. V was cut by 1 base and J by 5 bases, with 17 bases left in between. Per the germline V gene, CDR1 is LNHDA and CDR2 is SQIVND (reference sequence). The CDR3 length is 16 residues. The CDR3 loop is CASSIAAGIHTETQYF. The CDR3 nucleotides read TGTGCCAGTAGTATAGCAGCAGGTATCCACACGGAGACCCAGTACTTC.

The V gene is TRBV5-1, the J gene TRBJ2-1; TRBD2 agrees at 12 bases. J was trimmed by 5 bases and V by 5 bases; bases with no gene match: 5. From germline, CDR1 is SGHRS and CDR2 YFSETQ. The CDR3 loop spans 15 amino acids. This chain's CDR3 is CASRPGLAGNNEQFF. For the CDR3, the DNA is TGCGCCAGCAGACCTGGACTAGCGGGAAACAATGAGCAGTTCTTC.

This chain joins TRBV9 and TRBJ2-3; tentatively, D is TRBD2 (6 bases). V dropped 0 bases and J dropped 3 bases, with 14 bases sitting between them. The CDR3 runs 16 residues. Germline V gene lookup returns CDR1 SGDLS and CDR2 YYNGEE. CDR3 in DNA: TGTGCCAGCAGCGTAGCAGCGGGCGGTATTACAGATACGCAGTATTTT. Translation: CASSVAAGGITDTQYF.

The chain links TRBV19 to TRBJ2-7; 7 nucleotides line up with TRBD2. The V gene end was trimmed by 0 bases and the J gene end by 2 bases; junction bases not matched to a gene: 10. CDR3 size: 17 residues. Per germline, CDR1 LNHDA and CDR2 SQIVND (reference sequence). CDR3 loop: CASSIDRLMTSPYEQYF. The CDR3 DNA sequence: TGTGCCAGTAGTATAGATCGCTTAATGACTAGCCCCTACGAGCAGTACTTC.

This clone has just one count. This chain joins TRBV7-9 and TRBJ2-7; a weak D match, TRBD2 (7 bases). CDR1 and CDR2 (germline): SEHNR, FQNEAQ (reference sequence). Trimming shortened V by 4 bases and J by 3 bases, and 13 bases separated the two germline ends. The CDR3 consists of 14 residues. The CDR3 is CASSSGGGDYEQYF. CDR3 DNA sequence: TGTGCCAGCAGCTCTGGGGGGGGCGACTACGAGCAGTACTTC.

The CDR3 region has the DNA TGCGCCAGCAGCCAGAGTATACAGCCAGGGGTTGGCACTGAAGCTTTCTTT. Protein sequence: CASSQSIQPGVGTEAFF. The chain joins TRBV4-1 to TRBJ1-1; D is perhaps TRBD1 (6 bases). Germline V gene data show CDR1 as MGHRA and CDR2 as YSYEKL. The V end was cut by 3 bases, the J end by 4 bases, with 21 bases between. The CDR3 contains 17 residues.

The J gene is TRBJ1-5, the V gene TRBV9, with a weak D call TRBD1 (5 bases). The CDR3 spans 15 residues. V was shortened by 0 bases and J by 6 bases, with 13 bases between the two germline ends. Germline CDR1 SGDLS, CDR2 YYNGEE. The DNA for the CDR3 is TGTGCCAGCAGCGTAGATCGGGGGGGGTCTCAGCCCCAGCATTTT. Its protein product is CASSVDRGGSQPQHF.

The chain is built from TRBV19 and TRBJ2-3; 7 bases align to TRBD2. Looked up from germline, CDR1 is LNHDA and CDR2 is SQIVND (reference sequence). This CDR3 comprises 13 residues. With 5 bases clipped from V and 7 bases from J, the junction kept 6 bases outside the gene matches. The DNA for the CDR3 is TGTGCCAGTAGTGGTCGCGGGAGCTATACGCAGTATTTT. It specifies CASSGRGSYTQYF.

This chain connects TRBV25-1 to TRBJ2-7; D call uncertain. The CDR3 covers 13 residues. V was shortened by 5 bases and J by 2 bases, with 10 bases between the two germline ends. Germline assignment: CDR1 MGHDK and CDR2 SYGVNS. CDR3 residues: CASSFVGAYEQYF. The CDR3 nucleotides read TGTGCCAGCAGTTTCGTCGGAGCCTACGAGCAGTACTTC.

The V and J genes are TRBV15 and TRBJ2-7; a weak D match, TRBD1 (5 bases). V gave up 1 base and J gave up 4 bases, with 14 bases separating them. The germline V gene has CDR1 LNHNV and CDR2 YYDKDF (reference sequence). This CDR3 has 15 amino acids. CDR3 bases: TGTGCCACCAGCAGAGGCAGGGAAGGCCCTTACGAGCAGTACTTC. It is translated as CATSRGREGPYEQYF. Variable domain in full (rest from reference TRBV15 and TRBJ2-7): DAMVIQNPRYQVTQFGKPVTLSCSQTLNHNVMYWYQQKSSQAPKLLFHYYDKDFNNEADTPDNFQSRRPNTSFCFLDIRSPGLGDTAMYLCATSRGREGPYEQYFGPGTRLTVT.

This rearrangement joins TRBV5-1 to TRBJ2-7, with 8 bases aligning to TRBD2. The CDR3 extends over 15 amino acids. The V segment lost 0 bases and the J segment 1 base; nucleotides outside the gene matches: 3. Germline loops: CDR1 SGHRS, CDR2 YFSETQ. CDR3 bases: TGCGCCAGCAGCTTGGATCGGGAGGGATCCTACGAGCAGTACTTC. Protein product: CASSLDREGSYEQYF.

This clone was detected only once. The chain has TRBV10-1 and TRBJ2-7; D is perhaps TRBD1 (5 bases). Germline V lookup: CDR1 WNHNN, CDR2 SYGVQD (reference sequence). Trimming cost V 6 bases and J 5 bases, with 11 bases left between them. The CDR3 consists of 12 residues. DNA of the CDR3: TGCGCCAGCAGCCCAACAGGCCACGAGCAGTACTTC. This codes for CASSPTGHEQYF.

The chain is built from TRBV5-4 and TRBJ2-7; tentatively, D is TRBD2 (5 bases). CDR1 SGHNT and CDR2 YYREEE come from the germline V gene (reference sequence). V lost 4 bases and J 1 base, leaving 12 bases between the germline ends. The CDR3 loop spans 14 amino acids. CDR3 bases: TGTGCCAGCAGCCCTGGACTGAAATCCTACGAGCAGTACTTC. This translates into CASSPGLKSYEQYF.

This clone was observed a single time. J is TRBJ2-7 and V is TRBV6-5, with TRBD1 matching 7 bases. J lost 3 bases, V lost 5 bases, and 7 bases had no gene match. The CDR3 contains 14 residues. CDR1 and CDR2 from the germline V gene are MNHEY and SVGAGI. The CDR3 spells CASSRSGTDYEQYF. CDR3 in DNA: TGTGCCAGCAGTAGATCCGGGACAGACTACGAGCAGTACTTC.

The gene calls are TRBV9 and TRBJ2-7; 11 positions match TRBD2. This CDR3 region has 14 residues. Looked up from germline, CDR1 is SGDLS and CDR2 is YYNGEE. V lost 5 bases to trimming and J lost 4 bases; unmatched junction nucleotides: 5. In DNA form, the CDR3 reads TGTGCCAGCAGTCCGGGACTAGCGGTTTACGAGCAGTACTTC. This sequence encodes CASSPGLAVYEQYF.

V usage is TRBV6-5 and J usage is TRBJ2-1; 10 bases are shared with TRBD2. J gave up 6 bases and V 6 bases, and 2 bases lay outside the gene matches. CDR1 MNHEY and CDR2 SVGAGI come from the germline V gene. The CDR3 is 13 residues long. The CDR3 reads CASRTSGANEQFF. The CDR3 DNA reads TGTGCCAGCAGAACTAGCGGGGCCAATGAGCAGTTCTTC.

CDR3 loop: CSASPNYEQYF. For the CDR3, the DNA is TGCAGTGCTAGCCCAAACTACGAGCAGTACTTC. V is TRBV20-1 and J is TRBJ2-7, with D unresolved. V lost 3 bases and J 3 bases, leaving 6 bases between the germline ends. The CDR3 length is 11 residues. Germline values: CDR1 DFQATT, CDR2 SNEGSKA (reference sequence).

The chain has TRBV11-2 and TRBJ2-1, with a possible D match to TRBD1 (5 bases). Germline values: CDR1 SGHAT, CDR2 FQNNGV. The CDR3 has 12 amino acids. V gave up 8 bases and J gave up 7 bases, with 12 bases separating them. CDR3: CASGRVRNEQFF. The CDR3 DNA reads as TGTGCCAGCGGCAGGGTGAGGAATGAGCAGTTCTTC.

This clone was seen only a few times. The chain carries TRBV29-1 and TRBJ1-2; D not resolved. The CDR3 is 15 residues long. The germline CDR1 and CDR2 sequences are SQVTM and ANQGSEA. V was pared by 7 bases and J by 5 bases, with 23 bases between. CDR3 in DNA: TGCAGCGCCTACGTCGCGGGCGGGCGAGGGTATGGCTACACCTTC. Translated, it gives CSAYVAGGRGYGYTF.

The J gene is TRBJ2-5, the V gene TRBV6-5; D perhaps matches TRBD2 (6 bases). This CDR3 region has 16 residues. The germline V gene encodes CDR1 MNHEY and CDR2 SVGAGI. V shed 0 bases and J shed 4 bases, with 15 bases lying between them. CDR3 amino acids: CASSYSPPGLRETQYF. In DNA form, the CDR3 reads TGTGCCAGCAGTTACTCCCCCCCGGGACTCAGAGAGACCCAGTACTTC.